A single sample gave rise to the 30 T cell receptor beta chains below, sequenced in a study of cytomegalovirus exposure and HLA in healthy donors (dated by TCRdb to 2016 to 2017). The library was generated by the immunoSEQ multiplex PCR assay. A mixture of 60 forward primers for TCR Vbeta segments and 13 reverse primers for TCR Jbeta segments was used in the multiplex PCR. In TCRdb, the immuneACCESS table is reduced to in-frame sequences with V and J assigned. These tables do not hold every clone; where another copy was compared, an unresolved V gene accounts for under half, and the others remain unexplained. The sample profile shows about 190,000 clones; around 81% of them were found once. The ten largest clones take up around 2% of the sample. Material for sequencing was PBMCs. These receptor sequences come from a woman younger than 30 in good health and CMV-seropositive.

The chain employs TRBV5-6 and TRBJ2-1; perhaps TRBD2 as D (6 bases). The CDR3 length is 13 residues. Germline lookup yields CDR1 SGHDT and CDR2 YYEEEE. Between the trimmed V and J ends, which lost 1 base and 9 bases, there was a span of 11 bases. This chain's CDR3 is CASSLQRAGEQFF. For the CDR3, the DNA is TGTGCCAGCAGCTTGCAGCGGGCAGGTGAGCAGTTCTTC.

This clone was recorded once. The chain has TRBV6-1 and TRBJ2-1, with D possibly TRBD1 on 5 matching bases. V shed 4 bases and J shed 3 bases, with 13 bases lying between them. From germline, CDR1 is MNHNS and CDR2 SASEGT. This CDR3 contains 15 residues. The CDR3 DNA sequence: TGTGCCAGCAGTGTGTGGGGCCTTGGCTACAATGAGCAGTTCTTC. Its protein product is CASSVWGLGYNEQFF.

This chain joins TRBV6-5 and TRBJ2-2, with D possibly TRBD2 on 5 matching bases. Germline V gene sequence: CDR1 MNHEY, CDR2 SVGAGI. The CDR3 runs to 13 residues. The V end lost 5 bases, the J end lost 7 bases, and 11 bases lay between the germline ends. As DNA, the CDR3 is TGTGCCAGCAGTGGCAGTGAGGGCGGGGAGCTGTTTTTT. Its protein product is CASSGSEGGELFF.

V is TRBV5-6 and J is TRBJ2-7; a weak D match, TRBD2 (6 bases). The germline V and J ends were trimmed by 3 bases and 7 bases, with 20 bases remaining between them. The CDR3 runs to 15 residues. The V gene's germline CDR1 is SGHDT and CDR2 YYEEEE. CDR3 sequence (DNA): TGTGCCAGCAGCTCAGCCGGGGGTCCGCCCGGGGAGCAGTACTTC. Translated: CASSSAGGPPGEQYF.

The chain employs TRBV23-1 and TRBJ2-5, with 10 positions matching TRBD1. Being an ORF, TRBV23-1 has a function that is uncertain. The CDR3 covers 16 residues. The junction had 3 bases not matched to a gene; V was cut back by 2 bases and J by 0 bases. This CDR3 reads CASSQGTGVYQETQYF. Here the CDR3 DNA reads TGCGCCAGCAGTCAAGGGACAGGGGTGTACCAAGAGACCCAGTACTTC.

The chain links TRBV6-5 to TRBJ1-1, with TRBD1 matching 7 bases. Per germline, CDR1 MNHEY and CDR2 SVGAGI. This CDR3 region has 15 residues. J gave up 3 bases and V 1 base, and 5 bases lay outside the gene matches. The CDR3 loop reads CASSYFPGGHTEAFF. The CDR3 DNA reads as TGTGCCAGCAGTTACTTCCCAGGGGGACACACTGAAGCTTTCTTT.

This rearrangement joins TRBV18 to TRBJ1-2; 7 nucleotides line up with TRBD1. The CDR3 is made up of 18 amino acids. The germline V gene encodes CDR1 KGHSH and CDR2 LQKENI. With V trimmed by 1 base and J by 4 bases, 15 bases remained unmatched. This CDR3 is CASSPRTGTAEARYGYTF. The CDR3, as DNA: TGTGCCAGCTCACCACGAACAGGGACAGCAGAAGCACGCTATGGCTACACCTTC.

The rearrangement uses TRBV9 and TRBJ1-2, with TRBD1 as a possible D gene (5 bases). This CDR3 spans 13 amino acids. V dropped 4 bases and J dropped 8 bases, with 15 bases sitting between them. The germline CDR1 and CDR2 sequences are SGDLS and YYNGEE. CDR3 amino acids: CASSTPGFQGYTF. In nucleotides, the CDR3 is TGTGCCAGCAGCACTCCAGGGTTTCAGGGCTACACCTTC.

The gene calls are TRBV5-1 and TRBJ2-3, with 7 bases aligning to TRBD1. Trimming at V came to 5 bases and at J to 4 bases, leaving 10 bases not matched to a gene. This CDR3 comprises 15 residues. Looked up from germline, CDR1 is SGHRS and CDR2 is YFSETQ. CDR3 DNA: TGCGCCAGCAGTTCCCAGGGGGTCGTATCAGATACGCAGTATTTT. Encoded protein: CASSSQGVVSDTQYF.

The chain employs TRBV6-1 and TRBJ1-5, with D possibly being TRBD1 (5 bases). Germline CDR1 MNHNS, CDR2 SASEGT. CDR3 length equals 15 residues. The V end lost 1 base, the J end lost 5 bases, and 12 bases lay between the germline ends. The CDR3 region is CASSEDGGGHQPQHF. The CDR3, as DNA: TGTGCCAGCAGTGAAGATGGGGGAGGGCATCAGCCCCAGCATTTT.

V and J are TRBV5-1 and TRBJ2-3; D unresolved. V lost 0 bases and J 3 bases, leaving 11 bases between the germline ends. The CDR3 is 15 residues long. Germline V gene sequence: CDR1 SGHRS, CDR2 YFSETQ. CDR3 nucleotides: TGCGCCAGCAGCTTGGTTCTAGGTGGTACAGATACGCAGTATTTT. It codes for CASSLVLGGTDTQYF.

This chain links TRBV29-1 with TRBJ1-1; no clear D. The CDR3 consists of 13 residues. The V end was cut by 6 bases, the J end by 1 base, with 12 bases between. Looked up from germline, CDR1 is SQVTM and CDR2 is ANQGSEA. The CDR3 loop is CSVAALANTEAFF. DNA of the CDR3: TGCAGCGTCGCGGCATTGGCGAACACTGAAGCTTTCTTT.

This chain uses TRBV29-1 with TRBJ1-1; no clear D gene. The length of the CDR3 is 13 residues. The ends were cut back, 4 bases at V and 3 bases at J, with 12 bases in the middle. Germline CDR1 SQVTM, CDR2 ANQGSEA. CDR3 nucleotides: TGCAGCGTTGCCGTGCCCCGGGACACTGAAGCTTTCTTT. Its translation: CSVAVPRDTEAFF.

The chain couples TRBV6-6 to TRBJ2-5; D might be TRBD2 (6 bases). The CDR3 contains 14 residues. The V end was cut by 7 bases, the J end by 5 bases, with 17 bases between. Germline V gene lookup returns CDR1 MNHNY and CDR2 SVGAGI (reference sequence). This CDR3 reads CASKQGTPRETQYF. The CDR3 bases are TGTGCCAGCAAGCAAGGGACTCCCAGGGAGACCCAGTACTTC.

This chain links TRBV11-2 with TRBJ2-7; D is uncertain. The length of the CDR3 is 16 residues. In germline, CDR1 is SGHAT, CDR2 FQNNGV. The V gene lost 2 bases and the J gene lost 9 bases, with 23 bases spanning the gap. The CDR3 region has the DNA TGTGCCAGCAGCTTAAGTTACTTCTCAGGTGGTTTCGGGCAGTACTTC. It yields the protein CASSLSYFSGGFGQYF.

This clone has just a few counts. A read error may account for a junction end that differs from germline. The rearrangement joins TRBV9 to TRBJ2-6, with a weak D call TRBD1 (5 bases). Germline CDR1 is SGDLS and CDR2 is YYNGEE. The CDR3 covers 13 residues. CDR3 in amino acids: CASKGPGANGLTF. CDR3 DNA sequence: TGTGCCAGCAAGGGTCCTGGGGCCAACGGCCTGACTTTC.

This chain joins TRBV6-5 and TRBJ2-2, with 7 bases matching TRBD1. CDR1 MNHEY and CDR2 SVGAGI come from the germline V gene. CDR3 length: 15 residues. The ends lost 2 bases at V and 5 bases at J; junction bases unmatched: 5. CDR3 DNA sequence: TGTGCCAGCAGTTACACAAACAGGGGAACCGGGGAGCTGTTTTTT. Residues: CASSYTNRGTGELFF.

J is TRBJ2-5 and V is TRBV27; D possibly corresponds to TRBD2 (6 bases). Trimming shortened V by 8 bases and J by 0 bases, and 7 bases separated the two germline ends. Germline V gene data show CDR1 as MNHEY and CDR2 as SMNVEV (reference sequence). CDR3 length equals 12 residues. Here the CDR3 reads CASGGNQETQYF. CDR3 sequence (DNA): TGTGCCAGCGGGGGGAACCAAGAGACCCAGTACTTC.

This sequence joins TRBV19 and TRBJ2-4, with a possible D match to TRBD1 (6 bases). The CDR3 loop spans 15 amino acids. V shed 4 bases and J shed 0 bases, with 10 bases lying between them. In germline, CDR1 is LNHDA, CDR2 SQIVND (reference sequence). CDR3 sequence: CASSSARGAKNIQYF. CDR3 nucleotides: TGTGCCAGTAGTAGTGCCAGGGGAGCCAAAAACATTCAGTACTTC.

The chain joins TRBV7-2 to TRBJ2-1; TRBD2 aligns across 9 bases. Trimming cost V 7 bases and J 2 bases; bases outside gene matches: 18. Germline assignment: CDR1 SGHTA and CDR2 FQGNSA. This CDR3 region has 19 residues. For the CDR3, the DNA is TGTGCCAGCAATGCTGAGCGGGGGGCTTACCACGATACCTACAATGAGCAGTTCTTC. It is translated as CASNAERGAYHDTYNEQFF. The variable domain in full, with the rest retrieved from reference TRBV7-2 and TRBJ2-1, is GAGVSQSPSNKVTEKGKDVELRCDPISGHTALYWYRQSLGQGLEFLIYFQGNSAPDKSGLPSDRFSAERTGGSVSTLTIQRTQQEDSAVYLCASNAERGAYHDTYNEQFFGPGTRLTVL.

This chain connects TRBV7-2 to TRBJ2-1; D might be TRBD1 (6 bases). Deletions cut 5 bases from V and 8 bases from J, with 10 bases between. CDR3 length: 12 amino acids. In germline, CDR1 is SGHTA, CDR2 FQGNSA. CDR3 region: CASSVQGYEQFF. Here the CDR3 DNA reads TGTGCCAGCAGCGTACAGGGCTATGAGCAGTTCTTC.

In this sample, this clone turned up a few times. The gene calls are TRBV7-9 and TRBJ1-3; a possible D gene is TRBD1 (6 bases). Trimming stripped 5 bases from V and 4 bases from J, with 15 bases between. The CDR3 has 15 residues. Germline CDR1 reads SEHNR; CDR2 reads FQNEAQ (reference sequence). This CDR3 is CASSTIAGAGNTIYF. The DNA for the CDR3 is TGTGCCAGCAGCACCATCGCAGGGGCGGGAAACACCATATATTTT.

The rearrangement links TRBV13 to TRBJ1-3, with unresolved D. Germline V gene sequence: CDR1 PRHDT, CDR2 FYEKMQ (reference sequence). Trimming cost V 1 base and J 2 bases, with 9 bases left between them. There are 15 residues in the CDR3. This CDR3 reads CASSLALHTGNTIYF. In nucleotides, the CDR3 is TGTGCCAGCAGCTTAGCCCTCCACACTGGAAACACCATATATTTT.

V gene TRBV14 combines with J gene TRBJ2-3; a weak D match, TRBD2 (6 bases). Looked up from germline, CDR1 is SGHDN and CDR2 is FVKESK. The V and J ends lost 6 bases and 5 bases respectively, with 18 bases between them. CDR3 length: 15 amino acids. The CDR3 region has the DNA TGTGCCAGCAGGGCGAGCCGGGGGTATGAAGATACGCAGTATTTT. Its protein product is CASRASRGYEDTQYF. Supplemented by reference TRBV14 and TRBJ2-3, the full variable domain reads EAGVTQFPSHSVIEKGQTVTLRCDPISGHDNLYWYRRVMGKEIKFLLHFVKESKQDESGMPNNRFLAERTGGTYSTLKVQPAELEDSGVYFCASRASRGYEDTQYFGPGTRLTVL.

In its sample, this clone was seen once. The CDR3 DNA reads as TGCGCCAGCAGCTTGATCCAGGGGTTTGGTTCACCCCTCCACTTT. Protein: CASSLIQGFGSPLHF. V usage is TRBV5-1 and J usage is TRBJ1-6, with D possibly TRBD1 on 6 matching bases. Germline V gives CDR1 SGHRS, CDR2 YFSETQ. The V end was cut by 1 base, the J end by 9 bases, with 14 bases between. This CDR3 is built from 15 residues.

V is TRBV11-2 and J is TRBJ1-6, with 7 bases matching TRBD1. Trimming took 4 bases from V and 5 from J; bases not matched to a gene: 11. CDR3 length: 17 residues. CDR1 and CDR2 (germline): SGHAT, FQNNGV. The CDR3: CASSSRQGRNNNSPLHF. The CDR3 DNA reads as TGTGCCAGCAGCTCCAGACAGGGCCGAAACAATAATTCACCCCTCCACTTT.

V is TRBV19 and J is TRBJ1-6; maybe TRBD1 (6 bases). The CDR3 has 13 residues. Trimming stripped 7 bases from V and 7 bases from J, with 11 bases between. Germline CDR1 reads LNHDA; CDR2 reads SQIVND (reference sequence). The CDR3 here is CASKDQGNSPLHF. In DNA, the CDR3 is TGTGCCAGTAAAGACCAGGGGAATTCACCCCTCCACTTT.

V usage is TRBV4-3 and J usage is TRBJ2-2; D is ambiguous. CDR1 LGHNA and CDR2 YSLEER come from the germline V gene. Trimming took off 3 bases at V and 0 bases at J, with 11 bases between the two ends. This CDR3 contains 16 residues. CDR3 loop: CASSQTMRSNTGELFF. The CDR3 DNA follows: TGCGCCAGCAGCCAGACGATGAGGTCGAACACCGGGGAGCTGTTTTTT.

This clone has a handful of counts. V and J are TRBV7-8 and TRBJ2-1, with 10 nucleotides matching TRBD2. The CDR3 extends over 17 amino acids. Unmatched junction bases numbered 16, after V lost 6 bases and J lost 8 bases. Germline V gene data show CDR1 as SGHVS and CDR2 as FQNEAQ. CDR3 residues: CASRWGSGGLRVHEQFF. The CDR3 nucleotides are TGTGCCAGCAGGTGGGGTAGCGGGGGGCTACGGGTCCATGAGCAGTTCTTC.

This clone occurred a few times. The rearrangement links TRBV13 to TRBJ2-1, with TRBD2 identical over 8 bases. J lost 2 bases, V lost 5 bases, and 11 bases had no gene match. The CDR3 runs to 17 residues. Germline CDR1 is PRHDT and CDR2 is FYEKMQ (reference sequence). The CDR3 coding sequence is TGTGCCAGCAGCCCCTTAGGTCGAGCGGGGGCCTACAATGAGCAGTTCTTC. Translated: CASSPLGRAGAYNEQFF.